The sequence of this TCR beta chain was determined in a study of T cells after yellow fever vaccination. In the study overall: The SMART-Seq v4 Ultra Low Input method served to prepare the low-cell-number fractions.

The study, taken as a whole, reports: Although most clonotypes did not, a small share appeared in both CD4 and CD8 compartments. Most primary-vaccination clones reappeared after the booster (approximately 95% CD4, 88% CD8).

This clonotype has at least ten counts. What it binds is unknown. Germline CDR1 is SEHNR and CDR2 is FQNEAQ (reference sequence). This CDR3 spans 15 amino acids. Trimming stripped 5 bases from V and 0 bases from J, with 11 bases between. Template switching by 5'RACE produced TCR cDNA, adding a universal primer site and UMIs. TCRdb recomputed calls from the 5' RACE reads with MiXCR, one row per CDR3 protein. The table lists over 150,000 distinct CDR3 sequences, about 6.2% of them singletons, with less than 3.5% in the top ten. Sequencing was performed on CD4+ T cells sorted from PBMCs, taken on the day of the first yellow fever vaccination. The source of this sequence is a man aged 18 to 30 who received the YFV17D yellow fever vaccine. The gene calls are TRBV7-9 and TRBJ2-1; a weak D match, TRBD2 (5 bases). As DNA, the CDR3 is TGTGCCAGCAGCGCCCAAGGGAGCTCCTACAATGAGCAGTTCTTC. Translated, it gives CASSAQGSSYNEQFF.